One and the same sample provided the 3 T cell receptor beta chains below, sequenced in a study of a mutant IDH1 vaccine in newly diagnosed glioma. TCRdb's copy holds only in-frame clones and misses some; the assay was immunoSEQ multiplex PCR. The repertoire has about 66,000 clones, 65% to 90% of them found once; the top ten carry over 2.5%. Regarding time point: baseline, week 1 (first vaccination visit). Treatment defined: pre-vaccination baseline after standard-of-care therapy. The sample was PBMCs, taken from a glioma patient treated with radiotherapy, temozolomide or both. These receptors came from a man aged 25-45 years with glioma.

V gene TRBV9 combines with J gene TRBJ2-5, with D uncertain. Germline V CDR1 and CDR2: SGDLS, YYNGEE. CDR3 length: 14 residues. The V and J ends lost 0 bases and 7 bases respectively, with 13 bases between them. The CDR3: CASSVVGPPGTQYF. The CDR3 DNA reads TGTGCCAGCAGCGTAGTTGGCCCACCGGGGACCCAGTACTTC.

The chain carries TRBV28 and TRBJ1-1; no reliable D call. Per the germline V gene, CDR1 is MDHEN and CDR2 is SYDVKM. Trimming stripped 3 bases from V and 1 base from J, with 6 bases between. The CDR3 loop spans 13 amino acids. CDR3 sequence (DNA): TGTGCCAGCAGTTTCGTAGGGAACACTGAAGCTTTCTTT. The encoded protein is CASSFVGNTEAFF.

The J gene is TRBJ2-7, the V gene TRBV7-9, with 7 positions matching TRBD1. The CDR3 is 14 residues long. The V gene's germline CDR1 is SEHNR and CDR2 FQNEAQ (reference sequence). Trimming took 5 bases from V and 2 from J; bases not matched to a gene: 6. The CDR3 sequence is CASSPGQQPYEQYF. The CDR3 DNA sequence: TGTGCCAGCAGCCCGGGACAGCAACCCTACGAGCAGTACTTC.